This is a list of T cell receptor beta chains from one sample in a study of cytomegalovirus exposure and HLA in healthy donors. Profiled with immunoSEQ multiplex PCR; TCRdb holds only in-frame clones, not every one. The table shows around 190,000 clones, with about 80% occurring only once. The specimen was PBMCs. The receptors originated from a woman aged 25 to 39 in good health and CMV-seronegative. The conserved cysteine and the conserved F or W are not part of the CDR3 here.

V gene: TRBV10-3
J gene: TRBJ2-7
CDR3 length: 14
CDR3 protein: AISDPGTRFPYEQY

V gene: TRBV5-6
J gene: TRBJ1-5
CDR3 length: 10
CDR3 protein: ASSLQGWPQH

V gene: TRBV2
J gene: TRBJ2-5
CDR3 length: 9
CDR3 protein: ASRVGGGIY

V gene: TRBV18
J gene: TRBJ2-6
CDR3 length: 16
CDR3 protein: ASTQYIGQGSGANVLT

V gene: TRBV18
J gene: -
CDR3 length: 10
CDR3 protein: ASSPGAAEQY

V gene: TRBV2
J gene: TRBJ2-7
CDR3 length: 11
CDR3 protein: AITQGAQAEQY

V gene: TRBV4-2
J gene: TRBJ1-2
CDR3 length: 9
CDR3 protein: ASSTSGGYT

V gene: TRBV19
J gene: TRBJ2-1
CDR3 length: 12
CDR3 protein: ASIGRDRRNEQF

V gene: TRBV6-6
J gene: TRBJ2-1
CDR3 length: 11
CDR3 protein: ASSFGVYNEQF

V gene: TRBV7-6
J gene: TRBJ2-3
CDR3 length: 15
CDR3 protein: ASSLASTSGNTDTQY

V gene: TRBV5-6
J gene: TRBJ2-7
CDR3 length: 12
CDR3 protein: ASSAGQGIHEQY

V gene: TRBV7-9
J gene: TRBJ2-5
CDR3 length: 11
CDR3 protein: SSSRLTLETQY

V gene: TRBV7-8
J gene: TRBJ2-3
CDR3 length: 15
CDR3 protein: ASSWVLAGVGTDTQY

V gene: TRBV6-6
J gene: TRBJ1-1
CDR3 length: 13
CDR3 protein: ASSRPRDRGLEAF

V gene: TRBV4-2
J gene: TRBJ2-1
CDR3 length: 14
CDR3 protein: ASSQPLAGGRNEQF

V gene: TRBV4-1
J gene: TRBJ2-7
CDR3 length: 13
CDR3 protein: ASSQQRLTAYEQY

V gene: TRBV5-1
J gene: TRBJ2-7
CDR3 length: 13
CDR3 protein: ASSLGTDFIYEQY

V gene: TRBV7-2
J gene: TRBJ2-7
CDR3 length: 15
CDR3 protein: ASSERTSGGPPYEQY

V gene: TRBV28
J gene: TRBJ1-5
CDR3 length: 14
CDR3 protein: ASSYNGLLSNQPQH

V gene: TRBV27
J gene: TRBJ1-1
CDR3 length: 14
CDR3 protein: ASSGRDREGNTEAF

V gene: TRBV7-9
J gene: TRBJ1-1
CDR3 length: 13
CDR3 protein: ASSAPGQGKTEAF

V gene: TRBV5-1
J gene: TRBJ2-5
CDR3 length: 13
CDR3 protein: ASSLQDSGRKTQY

V gene: TRBV27
J gene: TRBJ1-6
CDR3 length: 15
CDR3 protein: ASSLGGGSSYNSPLH

V gene: TRBV27
J gene: TRBJ1-5
CDR3 length: 14
CDR3 protein: ASTPRGGGSNQPQH

V gene: TRBV6-5
J gene: TRBJ2-7
CDR3 length: 11
CDR3 protein: ASSQGLVGEQY

V gene: TRBV5-1
J gene: TRBJ2-1
CDR3 length: 15
CDR3 protein: ASSLGLAGGLYNEQF

V gene: TRBV27
J gene: TRBJ2-7
CDR3 length: 14
CDR3 protein: ASSLTTGTGVYEQY

V gene: TRBV30
J gene: TRBJ2-1
CDR3 length: 20
CDR3 protein: AWSRLRSVPGLAGASYNEQF

V gene: TRBV7-9
J gene: TRBJ1-4
CDR3 length: 13
CDR3 protein: ASSLSGQGNEKLF

V gene: TRBV29-1
J gene: TRBJ1-4
CDR3 length: 11
CDR3 protein: SVTTGFGEKLF

V gene: TRBV7-6
J gene: TRBJ1-2
CDR3 length: 10
CDR3 protein: ASSSGQNGYT

V gene: TRBV2
J gene: TRBJ2-2
CDR3 length: 10
CDR3 protein: ASSLHTGELF

V gene: TRBV7-9
J gene: TRBJ1-3
CDR3 length: 10
CDR3 protein: SSRTGGNTIY

V gene: TRBV27
J gene: TRBJ1-5
CDR3 length: 12
CDR3 protein: ASSNTGSNQPQH

V gene: TRBV27
J gene: TRBJ2-7
CDR3 length: 14
CDR3 protein: ASNPMLGARGYEQY

V gene: TRBV6-1
J gene: TRBJ2-3
CDR3 length: 12
CDR3 protein: ASSELLDTDTQY

V gene: TRBV7-2
J gene: TRBJ2-3
CDR3 length: 10
CDR3 protein: ASSRSTDTQY

V gene: TRBV9
J gene: TRBJ1-1
CDR3 length: 12
CDR3 protein: ASSPRGGQTEAF

V gene: TRBV27
J gene: TRBJ2-7
CDR3 length: 11
CDR3 protein: ASSAYRGHEQY

V gene: TRBV11-2
J gene: TRBJ1-2
CDR3 length: 11
CDR3 protein: ASSLAQGGGYT

V gene: TRBV5-1
J gene: -
CDR3 length: 13
CDR3 protein: ASSWVAGGSYEQY

V gene: TRBV21-1
J gene: TRBJ1-6
CDR3 length: 17
CDR3 protein: ASSKARQAQSSYNSPLH

V gene: TRBV6-6
J gene: TRBJ1-2
CDR3 length: 12
CDR3 protein: ASSSRDRVSGYT

V gene: TRBV30
J gene: TRBJ1-2
CDR3 length: 12
CDR3 protein: AWSGGAAGYGYT

V gene: TRBV7-9
J gene: TRBJ2-3
CDR3 length: 13
CDR3 protein: ASSSSGISPDTQY

V gene: TRBV27
J gene: TRBJ2-1
CDR3 length: 13
CDR3 protein: ASSWGGRVYNEQF